These 6 T cell receptor beta chains were all obtained from the same sample, sequenced in a study of T cell repertoires in cytomegalovirus infection. One entry per CDR3 protein results from TCRdb running MiXCR on the reads. This table holds 680,000 or so distinct CDR3 sequences, 35% to 40% found once. Source material: PBMCs. Source of these receptors: a human donor in good health (CMV status not recorded). Some clones in this sample may be carry-over from other donors' samples.

This clonotype occurred many times. V and J are TRBV7-2 and TRBJ1-1; weak D call: TRBD1 (5 bases). This CDR3 has 14 amino acids. CDR1 SGHTA and CDR2 FQGNSA come from the germline V gene. The ends were cut back, 6 bases at V and 3 bases at J, with 14 bases in the middle. The CDR3 DNA is TGTGCCAGCAGACCCGGGACTTGGGACACTGAAGCTTTCTTT. Amino acids: CASRPGTWDTEAFF.

Many counts were recorded for this clonotype. The rearrangement links TRBV7-2 to TRBJ1-1; 8 nucleotides agree with TRBD1. This CDR3 contains 17 residues. V shed 5 bases, J shed 0 bases, and the junction held 11 bases outside the gene matches. Germline V gives CDR1 SGHTA, CDR2 FQGNSA. CDR3 bases: TGTGCCAGCAGCATTTTGACAGGGGAATACATGAACACTGAAGCTTTCTTT. It encodes CASSILTGEYMNTEAFF.

This clonotype has only a few counts. The gene calls are TRBV2 and TRBJ2-7; TRBD1 agrees at 8 bases. The junction had 5 bases not matched to a gene; V was cut back by 6 bases and J by 1 base. The CDR3 length is 14 residues. Germline V lookup: CDR1 SNHLY, CDR2 FYNNEI. Here the CDR3 DNA reads TGTGCCAGCAGGGGGGACAGGTGGTCCTACGAGCAGTACTTC. Translating it yields CASRGDRWSYEQYF.

There are a few counts of this clonotype. The rearrangement uses TRBV28 and TRBJ1-1; 7 positions match TRBD1. Trimming took 2 bases from V and 6 from J; bases not matched to a gene: 15. The germline V gene encodes CDR1 MDHEN and CDR2 SYDVKM. The CDR3 spans 17 residues. The CDR3 region is CASSLLRDRYLDAEAFF. The DNA for the CDR3 is TGTGCCAGCAGTTTACTCCGGGACAGATACTTAGACGCTGAAGCTTTCTTT. The full variable domain, in which reference TRBV28 and TRBJ1-1 provide the parts outside the CDR3, is DVKVTQSSRYLVKRTGEKVFLECVQDMDHENMFWYRQDPGLGLRLIYFSYDVKMKEKGDIPEGYSVSREKKERFSLILESASTNQTSMYLCASSLLRDRYLDAEAFFGQGTRLTVV.

In the case of this clonotype: The junction departs from the called germline gene at one end, perhaps through a read error. The chain has TRBV7-8 and TRBJ1-1; D not certain. The CDR3 sequence is 15 residues long. Germline V CDR1 and CDR2: SGHVS, FQNEAQ. The CDR3 bases are TGTGCCAGCAGCTTAGTGAAACTCGGATCACTTGAAGATTTCTTT. The encoded protein is CASSLVKLGSLEDFF.

Remarks on this clonotype: Because the CDR3 is missing its conserved closing phenylalanine or tryptophan, this is likely a read error. V usage is TRBV7-2 and J usage is TRBJ2-1; D uncertain. V was trimmed by 5 bases and J by 10 bases, leaving 9 bases between them. Germline lookup yields CDR1 SGHTA and CDR2 FQGNSA. The CDR3 spans 11 residues. The CDR3 DNA follows: TGTGCCAGCAGCCTCACCCGGGAGCAGTTCTTA. It encodes CASSLTREQFL.